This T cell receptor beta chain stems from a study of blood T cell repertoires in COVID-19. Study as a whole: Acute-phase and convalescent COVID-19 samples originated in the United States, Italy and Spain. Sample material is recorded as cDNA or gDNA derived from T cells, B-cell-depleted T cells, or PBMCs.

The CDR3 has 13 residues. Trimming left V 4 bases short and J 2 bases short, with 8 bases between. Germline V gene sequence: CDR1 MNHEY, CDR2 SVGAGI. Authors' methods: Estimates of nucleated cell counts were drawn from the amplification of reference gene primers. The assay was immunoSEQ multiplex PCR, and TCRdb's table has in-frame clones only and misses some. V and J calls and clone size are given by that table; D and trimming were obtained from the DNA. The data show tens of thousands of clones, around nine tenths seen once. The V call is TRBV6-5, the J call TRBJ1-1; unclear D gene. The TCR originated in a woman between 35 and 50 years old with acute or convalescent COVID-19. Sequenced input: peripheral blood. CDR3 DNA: TGTGCCAGCAGTTCCCGGTCCAACACTGAAGCTTTCTTT. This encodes CASSSRSNTEAFF.